In this sample, the clone carrying this T cell receptor (beta chain) turned up once. Its antigen is not identified. These data belong to a study of vaccination effects on CD4 cells after COVID-19. Expansion of antigen-specific CD4+ T cells with viral peptide pools was carried out by the ViraFEST assay before sequencing. Culture lasted around eleven days before CD4+ T cell isolation. This CDR3 has 13 residues. Between the trimmed V and J ends, which lost 3 bases and 5 bases, there was a span of 13 bases. The germline V gene has CDR1 SQVTM and CDR2 ANQGSEA. Findings and caveats of the study: Convalescent patients in the study were few, and early post-infection timepoints were absent.

The protocol was immunoSEQ multiplex PCR, while the TCRdb copy is restricted to in-frame clones and leaves out a portion. The data hold 60,000 to 70,000 clones, with roughly 76% observed a single time. The source of this sequence is a human donor who received a COVID-19 vaccine. The sample was CD4+ T cells from PBMCs cultured with HCoV-229E spike peptides, taken before COVID-19 vaccination. The J gene is TRBJ2-5, the V gene TRBV29-1, with a tentative D call TRBD1 (5 bases). The DNA of the CDR3 is TGCAGCGTTGAGATTGCAGGGCTGGAGACCCAGTACTTC. This translates into CSVEIAGLETQYF. Complete variable domain (other parts from reference TRBV29-1 and TRBJ2-5): SAVISQKPSRDICQRGTSLTIQCQVDSQVTMMFWYRQQPGQSLTLIATANQGSEATYESGFVIDKFPISRPNLTFSTLTVSNMSPEDSSIYLCSVEIAGLETQYFGPGTRLLVL.